The subject of this entry is one T cell receptor beta chain. This clone's antigen is unknown. No per-base quality is available; no much larger clone lies one base away. These data belong to a study of T cell responses to AZD1222 COVID-19 vaccine (dated by TCRdb to the early 2020s). Regarding the research as a whole: A total of approximately 250 trial participants underwent TCR sequencing, of whom nearly 210 had received two doses of AZD1222 and some 25 had received two doses of the MenACWY control vaccine. Enrollment into the trials was organized by age into subgroups of 18-55, 56-69 and 70-plus years, and those subgroups contained approximately 160, 26 and 62 TCR-sequenced participants, respectively.

The time point label, read with the paper, signifies: about 28 days (+/-7) after the second vaccine dose. AZD1222 recipients given second doses at about 4 weeks or at about 12 weeks were pooled, since spike-specific TCR depth and breadth were not found to differ between the two schedules. Vaccinee samples were obtained from the UK trials COV001 and COV002, which included a single-blind randomized controlled phase 2/3 trial of AZD1222 (ChAdOx1 nCoV-19) in healthy adults. For TCRbeta chain sequencing, PBMC samples were collected from trial participants at day 0 and at day 28 after the second dose. The CDR3 regions of human TCRbeta chains were analyzed by immunosequencing. The paper's processing steps were these. Repertoire TCRs were checked for matches against a reference library of SARS-CoV-2-specific TCRs that had been generated using the MIRA antigen-specificity platform. Breadth was defined as the fraction of unique TCRs that were SARS-CoV-2-associated. Depth was defined as the fraction of total T cells that were SARS-CoV-2-associated. Using the MIRA data, each spike-specific TCR was mapped to the spike region that the TCR reacts to and placed in a CD4 or CD8 class. Log10-transformed breadth and depth values were compared by one-way ANOVA with Sidak's multiple comparisons tests. The table comes from immuneACCESS by way of TCRdb, which keeps in-frame sequences with V and J called. Part of the clones is missing from these tables; in studies checked, under half for an unresolved V gene and the rest for unknown reasons. V, J and clone size were drawn from that table, and D and trimming were deduced from the DNA. Recorded for this sample are roughly 130,000 clones; roughly nine tenths of them occurred a single time. The ten largest clones take up 3.5% to 4.5% of the sample.

What the work shows at the level of the full study, not this receptor alone: In the small 56-69-year group, the increase in depth fell short of significance, most likely because of low power. After two AZD1222 doses, spike-specific TCR breadth and depth were significantly higher than at day 0 and than in MenACWY recipients. Reportedly, almost half of the unique spike-specific TCRs recognized epitopes lying outside the regions that are mutated in the B.1.351 and B.1.1.7 variants. The vaccine-associated CD4 TCRs covered the entire spike protein, and the dominant responses fell in regions 160-218 and 743-854. No day 14 peak-response samples were available, so repertoires were characterized only after the peak T cell response. Conclusions about previously exposed vaccinees are limited because only six or seven AZD1222 recipients were SARS-CoV-2 seropositive at baseline. Participants were mostly white British, with more females than males. The authors suggested clonal diversity may have been underestimated.

Based on the germline V gene, the CDR1 and CDR2 sequences are SGHTA and FQGNSA. Trimming removed 6 bases from V and 6 bases from J; the gene matches leave 6 bases unexplained. Inclusive of the bounding cysteine and phenylalanine, the CDR3 is 14 residues long. Of the read, only the CDR3 DNA is kept; its 42 bases are in frame from base 1. This clonotype was obtained from an adult who received the AZD1222 COVID-19 vaccine. The sequenced sample was peripheral blood, obtained 28 days after the second AZD1222 dose. Here the chain combines TRBV7-2 and TRBJ2-1, with 9 middle bases fitting TRBD2. The nucleotide sequence reads as follows: TGTGCCAGCAGGACGACTAGCGGTACCAATGAGCAGTTCTTC. Its translation is CASRTTSGTNEQFF.